The T cell receptor (beta chain) under discussion was sequenced for a study of T cell responses to AZD1222 COVID-19 vaccine. TCRdb's copy holds only in-frame clones and misses some; the assay was immunoSEQ multiplex PCR. Here the sample spans tens of thousands of clones, about 93% being singletons. Points on this clone: The antigen is unknown.

Germline V gene lookup returns CDR1 SGHAT and CDR2 FQNNGV. The CDR3 spans 18 residues. With 4 bases clipped from V and 0 bases from J, the junction kept 15 bases outside the gene matches. Broader study findings: No day 14 peak samples; only post-peak repertoires were characterized. An increase in Spike-specific TCR breadth and depth was observed after two AZD1222 doses. Clonal diversity may have been underestimated, and the donors were mostly white British, with more females than males.

The clonotype was recovered from an adult who received the AZD1222 COVID-19 vaccine. V usage is TRBV11-2 and J usage is TRBJ2-7; 7 nucleotides line up with TRBD1. The material sequenced was peripheral blood, taken 28 days after the second AZD1222 dose. The CDR3 bases are TGTGCCAGCAGCTCTATCAACAGGGGACCCAAGAGCTCCTACGAGCAGTACTTC. Its translation: CASSSINRGPKSSYEQYF.